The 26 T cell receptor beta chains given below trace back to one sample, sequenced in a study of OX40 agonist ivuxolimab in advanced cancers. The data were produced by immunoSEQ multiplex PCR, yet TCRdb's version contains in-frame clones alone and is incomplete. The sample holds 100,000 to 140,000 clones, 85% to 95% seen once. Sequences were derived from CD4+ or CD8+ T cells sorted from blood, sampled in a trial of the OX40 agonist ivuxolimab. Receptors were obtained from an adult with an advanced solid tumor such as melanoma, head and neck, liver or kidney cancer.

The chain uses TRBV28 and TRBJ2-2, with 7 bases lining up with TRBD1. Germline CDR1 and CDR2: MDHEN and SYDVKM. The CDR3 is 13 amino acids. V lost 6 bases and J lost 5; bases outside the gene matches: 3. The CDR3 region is CASRKQGTGELFF. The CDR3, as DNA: TGTGCCAGCAGAAAACAGGGGACCGGGGAGCTGTTTTTT.

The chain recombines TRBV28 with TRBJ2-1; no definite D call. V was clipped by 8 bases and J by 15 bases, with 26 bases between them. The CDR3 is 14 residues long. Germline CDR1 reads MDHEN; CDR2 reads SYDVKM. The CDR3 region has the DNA TGTGCCAGCCAGCCTACTACAGTAAGGCTCTCCGGGTTCTTC. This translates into CASQPTTVRLSGFF.

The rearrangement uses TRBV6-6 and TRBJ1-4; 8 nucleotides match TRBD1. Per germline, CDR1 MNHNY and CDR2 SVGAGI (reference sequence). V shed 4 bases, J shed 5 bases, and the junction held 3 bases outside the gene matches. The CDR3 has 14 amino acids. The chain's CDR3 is CASSFRGLNEKLFF. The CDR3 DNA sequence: TGTGCCAGCAGTTTCAGGGGGCTCAATGAAAAACTGTTTTTT.

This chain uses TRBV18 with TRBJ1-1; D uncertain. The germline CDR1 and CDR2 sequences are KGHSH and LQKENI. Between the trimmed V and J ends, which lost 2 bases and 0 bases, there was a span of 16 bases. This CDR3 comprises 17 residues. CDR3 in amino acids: CASSPRVVSPMNTEAFF. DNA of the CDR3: TGTGCCAGCTCACCAAGGGTAGTAAGCCCCATGAACACTGAAGCTTTCTTT.

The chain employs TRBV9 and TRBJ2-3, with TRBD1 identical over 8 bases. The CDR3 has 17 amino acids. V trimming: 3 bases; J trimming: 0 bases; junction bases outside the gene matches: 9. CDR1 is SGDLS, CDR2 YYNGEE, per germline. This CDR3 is CASSARQGPGSTDTQYF. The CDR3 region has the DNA TGTGCCAGCAGCGCCCGACAGGGGCCAGGGAGCACAGATACGCAGTATTTT.

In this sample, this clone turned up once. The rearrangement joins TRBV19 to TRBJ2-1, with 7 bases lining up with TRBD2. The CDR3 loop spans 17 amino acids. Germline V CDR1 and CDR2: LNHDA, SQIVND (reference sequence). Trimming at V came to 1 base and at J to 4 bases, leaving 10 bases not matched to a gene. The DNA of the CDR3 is TGTGCCAGTAGTATAGTAGGGGCTAGCGGACCTTACAATGAGCAGTTCTTC. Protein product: CASSIVGASGPYNEQFF.

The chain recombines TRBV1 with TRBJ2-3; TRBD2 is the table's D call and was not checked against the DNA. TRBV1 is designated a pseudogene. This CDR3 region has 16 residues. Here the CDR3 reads CTSSKGTSGPTDTQYF. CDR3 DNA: TGCACCAGCAGCAAAGGGACTAGCGGGCCCACAGATACGCAGTATTTT.

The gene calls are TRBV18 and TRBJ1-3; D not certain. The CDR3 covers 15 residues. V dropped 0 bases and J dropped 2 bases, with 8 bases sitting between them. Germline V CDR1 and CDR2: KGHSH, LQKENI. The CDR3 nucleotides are TGTGCCAGCTCACCACCCCCGGAGACTGGAAACACCATATATTTT. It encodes CASSPPPETGNTIYF.

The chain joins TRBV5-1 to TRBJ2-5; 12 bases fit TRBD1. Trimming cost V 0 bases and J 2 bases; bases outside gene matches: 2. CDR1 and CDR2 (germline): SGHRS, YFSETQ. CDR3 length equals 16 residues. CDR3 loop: CASSLGGQGAQETQYF. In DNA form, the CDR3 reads TGCGCCAGCAGCTTGGGGGGACAGGGGGCGCAAGAGACCCAGTACTTC.

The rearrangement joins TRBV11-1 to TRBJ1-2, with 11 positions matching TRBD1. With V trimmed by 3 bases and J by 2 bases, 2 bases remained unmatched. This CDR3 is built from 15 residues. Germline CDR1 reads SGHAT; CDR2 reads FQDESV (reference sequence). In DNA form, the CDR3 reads TGTGCCAGCAGCTTCGGGACAGGGGGAAACTATGGCTACACCTTC. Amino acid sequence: CASSFGTGGNYGYTF.

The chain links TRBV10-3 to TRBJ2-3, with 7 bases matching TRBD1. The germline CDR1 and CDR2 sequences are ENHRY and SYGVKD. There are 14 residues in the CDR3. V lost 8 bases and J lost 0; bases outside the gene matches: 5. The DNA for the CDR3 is TGTGCCATCCGAACAGGGGCCAGCACAGATACGCAGTATTTT. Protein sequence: CAIRTGASTDTQYF.

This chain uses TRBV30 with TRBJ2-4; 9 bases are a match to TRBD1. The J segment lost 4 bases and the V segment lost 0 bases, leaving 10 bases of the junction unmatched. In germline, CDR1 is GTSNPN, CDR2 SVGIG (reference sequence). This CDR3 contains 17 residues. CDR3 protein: CAWSVMRTGQGKNIQYF. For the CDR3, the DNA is TGTGCCTGGAGTGTAATGCGTACGGGACAGGGAAAAAACATTCAGTACTTC.

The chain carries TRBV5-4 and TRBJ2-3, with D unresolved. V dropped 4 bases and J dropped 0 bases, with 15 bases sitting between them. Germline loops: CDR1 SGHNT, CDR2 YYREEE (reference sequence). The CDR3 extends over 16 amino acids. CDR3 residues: CASSLGVKASTDTQYF. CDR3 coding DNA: TGTGCCAGCAGCCTCGGCGTCAAAGCGAGCACAGATACGCAGTATTTT.

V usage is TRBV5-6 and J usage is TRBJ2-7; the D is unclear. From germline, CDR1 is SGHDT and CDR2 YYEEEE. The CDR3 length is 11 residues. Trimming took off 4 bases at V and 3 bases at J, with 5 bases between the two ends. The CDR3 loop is CASSGIYEQYF. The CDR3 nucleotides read TGTGCCAGCAGCGGGATCTACGAGCAGTACTTC.

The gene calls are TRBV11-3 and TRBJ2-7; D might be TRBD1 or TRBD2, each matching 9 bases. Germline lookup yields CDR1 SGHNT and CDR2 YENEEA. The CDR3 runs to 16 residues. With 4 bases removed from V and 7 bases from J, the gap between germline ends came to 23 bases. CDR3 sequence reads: CASSWGQGLASGEQYF. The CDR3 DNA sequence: TGTGCCAGCAGCTGGGGACAGGGACTAGCCTCGGGGGAGCAGTACTTC.

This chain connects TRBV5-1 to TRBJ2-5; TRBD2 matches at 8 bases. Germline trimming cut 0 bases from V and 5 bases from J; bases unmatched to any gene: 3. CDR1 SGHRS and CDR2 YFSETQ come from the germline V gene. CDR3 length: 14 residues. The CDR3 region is CASSLVQREETQYF. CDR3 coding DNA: TGCGCCAGCAGCTTGGTGCAGCGGGAGGAGACCCAGTACTTC.

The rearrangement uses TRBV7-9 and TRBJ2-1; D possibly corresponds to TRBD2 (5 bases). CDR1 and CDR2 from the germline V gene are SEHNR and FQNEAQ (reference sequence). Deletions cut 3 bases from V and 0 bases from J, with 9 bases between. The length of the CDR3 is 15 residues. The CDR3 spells CASSFGLASYNEQFF. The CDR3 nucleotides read TGTGCCAGCAGCTTCGGACTGGCCTCCTACAATGAGCAGTTCTTC.

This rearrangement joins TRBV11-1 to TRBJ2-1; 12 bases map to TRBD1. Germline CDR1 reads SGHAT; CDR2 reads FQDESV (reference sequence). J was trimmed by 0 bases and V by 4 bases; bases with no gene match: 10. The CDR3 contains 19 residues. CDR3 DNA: TGTGCCAGCAGCTCGCGGGGGACAGGGGGCAGGGGCTCCTACAATGAGCAGTTCTTC. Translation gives CASSSRGTGGRGSYNEQFF.

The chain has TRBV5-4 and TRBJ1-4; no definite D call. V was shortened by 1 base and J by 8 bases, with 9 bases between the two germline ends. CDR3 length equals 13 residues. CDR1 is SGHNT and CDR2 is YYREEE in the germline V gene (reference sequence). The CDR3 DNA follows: TGTGCCAGCAGCTTGTGGGAGACCGAAAAACTGTTTTTT. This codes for CASSLWETEKLFF.

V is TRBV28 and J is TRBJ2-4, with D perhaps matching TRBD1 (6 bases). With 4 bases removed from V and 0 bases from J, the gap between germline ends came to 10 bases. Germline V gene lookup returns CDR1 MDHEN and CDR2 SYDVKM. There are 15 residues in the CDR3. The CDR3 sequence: CASSSRGKAKNIQYF. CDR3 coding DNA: TGTGCCAGCAGTTCAAGGGGGAAAGCCAAAAACATTCAGTACTTC. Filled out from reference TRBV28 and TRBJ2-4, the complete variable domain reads DVKVTQSSRYLVKRTGEKVFLECVQDMDHENMFWYRQDPGLGLRLIYFSYDVKMKEKGDIPEGYSVSREKKERFSLILESASTNQTSMYLCASSSRGKAKNIQYFGAGTRLSVL.

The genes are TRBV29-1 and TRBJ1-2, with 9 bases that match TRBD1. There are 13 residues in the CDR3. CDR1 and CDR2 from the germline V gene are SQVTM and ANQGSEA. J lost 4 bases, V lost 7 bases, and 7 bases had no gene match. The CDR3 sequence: CSARTGAGYGYTF. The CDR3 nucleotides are TGCAGCGCCCGGACAGGGGCGGGCTATGGCTACACCTTC.

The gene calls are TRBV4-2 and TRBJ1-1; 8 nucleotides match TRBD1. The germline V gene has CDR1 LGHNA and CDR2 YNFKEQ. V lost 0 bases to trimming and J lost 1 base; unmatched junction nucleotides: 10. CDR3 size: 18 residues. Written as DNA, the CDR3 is TGTGCCAGCAGCCAAGACAGGGGGCGCGGTGGGAGGAACACTGAAGCTTTCTTT. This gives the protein CASSQDRGRGGRNTEAFF.

The CDR3 DNA reads as TGTGCCAGCAGCTTAAGGGGCCAGGGCACTGAAGCTTTCTTT. The encoded protein is CASSLRGQGTEAFF. The rearrangement links TRBV7-3 to TRBJ1-1; TRBD1 is a possible D gene (5 bases). Germline lookup yields CDR1 SGHTA and CDR2 FQGTGA. V gave up 1 base and J gave up 4 bases, with 10 bases separating them. The CDR3 extends over 14 amino acids.

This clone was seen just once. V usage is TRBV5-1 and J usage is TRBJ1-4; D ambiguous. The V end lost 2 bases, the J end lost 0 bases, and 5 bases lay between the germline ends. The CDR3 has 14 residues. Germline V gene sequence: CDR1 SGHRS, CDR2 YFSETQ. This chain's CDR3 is CASSLLATNEKLFF. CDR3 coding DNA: TGCGCCAGCAGCTTACTTGCAACTAATGAAAAACTGTTTTTT.

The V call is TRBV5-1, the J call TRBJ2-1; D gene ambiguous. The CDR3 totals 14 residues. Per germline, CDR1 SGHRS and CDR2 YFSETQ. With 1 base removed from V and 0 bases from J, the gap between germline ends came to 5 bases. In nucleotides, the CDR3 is TGCGCCAGCAGCTTGACCCCCTCCTACAATGAGCAGTTCTTC. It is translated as CASSLTPSYNEQFF.

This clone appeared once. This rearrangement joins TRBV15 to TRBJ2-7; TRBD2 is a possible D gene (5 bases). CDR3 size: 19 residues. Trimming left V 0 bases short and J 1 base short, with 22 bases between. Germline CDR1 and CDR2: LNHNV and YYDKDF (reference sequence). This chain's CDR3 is CATSRESFGAAESSYEQYF. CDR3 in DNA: TGTGCCACCAGCAGAGAGAGTTTTGGAGCGGCCGAGAGTTCCTACGAGCAGTACTTC.